Presented here are 27 T cell receptor beta chains from one specimen sequenced in a study of breast tumors, draining lymph nodes, adjacent tissues. Axillary draining lymph nodes of breast cancer patients supplied the node samples. TCRdb called the multiplex PCR reads again in MiXCR, with one record for every CDR3 protein. This sample has roughly 110,000 distinct CDR3 sequences, with about 30% found just once. Sequenced: axillary lymph node tissue. These receptors were collected from a female donor with breast cancer. Some clones in this sample may be carry-over from other donors' samples.

To note about this clonotype: A much larger clone differs from this one at a single base, so this may be a read error. The chain combines TRBV11-2 with TRBJ2-2; 8 bases are a match to TRBD1. Germline V CDR1 and CDR2: SGHAT, FQNNGV. The CDR3 runs 15 residues. CDR3 nucleotide sequence: TGTGCCAGCAGCTTAGTACAGGGGGTAAAAGGGGAGCTGGTTTTT. Amino acid sequence: CASSLVQGVKGELVF.

The CDR3 DNA sequence: TGTGCCAGCAGCACCCTGACAGGGGGCGTCGGCGGAAATTCACCCCTCCACTTT. This codes for CASSTLTGGVGGNSPLHF. V is TRBV7-9 and J is TRBJ1-6, with 10 positions matching TRBD1. The germline CDR1 and CDR2 sequences are SEHNR and FQNEAQ (reference sequence). The CDR3 loop spans 18 amino acids. After removal of 5 bases from V and 7 bases from J, the junction contained 14 bases not matched to a gene.

Ten or more counts support this clonotype. V and J are TRBV7-9 and TRBJ1-2; a weak D match, TRBD1 (5 bases). Trimming shortened V by 1 base and J by 14 bases, and 14 bases separated the two germline ends. This CDR3 is 12 amino acids long. The germline CDR1 and CDR2 sequences are SEHNR and FQNEAQ (reference sequence). CDR3 DNA: TGTGCCAGCAGCTTAGAGGCAGGGAGTTTTACCTTC. Its protein is CASSLEAGSFTF. The full variable domain, in which reference TRBV7-9 and TRBJ1-2 provide the parts outside the CDR3, is DTGVSQNPRHKITKRGQNVTFRCDPISEHNRLYWYRQTLGQGPEFLTYFQNEAQLEKSRLLSDRFSAERPKGSFSTLEIQRTEQGDSAMYLCASSLEAGSFTFGSGTRLTVV.

This clonotype was found many times. J is TRBJ1-2 and V is TRBV5-8; no clear D gene. The germline gives CDR1 SGHTS, CDR2 YDEGEE. Trimming removed 0 bases from V and 3 bases from J, with 6 bases in between. This CDR3 has 13 residues. CDR3 DNA sequence: TGTGCCAGCAGCTTGGATACAGACTATGGCTACACCTTC. Translation gives CASSLDTDYGYTF.

The sample holds one count of this clonotype. This may be a read error, as it is one base from a much larger clone. The chain uses TRBV18 and TRBJ2-3; D tentatively reads TRBD1 or TRBD2 (5 bases each). The CDR3 loop spans 11 amino acids. Germline CDR1 and CDR2: KGHSH and LQKENI. Here the CDR3 DNA reads TGTGCCAGCTCATCCCGGGGCAGCCCTAAATTT. Protein: CASSSRGSPKF.

In nucleotides, the CDR3 is TGCGCCAGCAGCCAAGTGGCCGCCAGGTCTCATGGCTACACCTTC. This encodes CASSQVAARSHGYTF. The V call is TRBV4-3, the J call TRBJ1-2; D remains ambiguous. The germline CDR1 and CDR2 sequences are LGHNA and YSLEER. The V and J ends lost 1 base and 6 bases respectively, with 15 bases between them. The CDR3 spans 15 residues.

The chain employs TRBV4-3 and TRBJ2-7; no clear D. This CDR3 contains 15 residues. Trimming stripped 0 bases from V and 1 base from J, with 10 bases between. Germline CDR1 reads LGHNA; CDR2 reads YSLEER. The CDR3 reads CASSQEGMSSYEQYF. CDR3 in DNA: TGCGCCAGCAGCCAAGAGGGGATGTCGTCCTACGAGCAGTACTTC.

This clonotype was detected many times. V and J are TRBV19 and TRBJ2-3; D call uncertain. The V gene lost 1 base and the J gene lost 2 bases, with 10 bases spanning the gap. This CDR3 is 15 amino acids long. Per germline, CDR1 LNHDA and CDR2 SQIVND (reference sequence). In DNA, the CDR3 is TGTGCCAGTAGTATAGGCGGCGGCCACACAGATACGCAGTATTTT. It codes for CASSIGGGHTDTQYF.

This clonotype was observed a few times. A much larger clone lies a single base off, so this may be a read error. The V gene is TRBV5-4, the J gene TRBJ1-2; maybe TRBD1 (5 bases). The germline CDR1 and CDR2 sequences are SGHNT and YYREEE (reference sequence). CDR3 length: 17 amino acids. V lost 1 base and J lost 0, with 16 bases in between. CDR3 DNA: TGTGCCAGCAGCTTGACGGGACCGGGGCCCTCTAACTATGGCTACACCTTC. Its protein product is CASSLTGPGPSNYGYTF.

This clonotype was counted at least ten times. Written as DNA, the CDR3 is TGTGCCAGCAGCGGTAAAAAACTGTTTTTT. Its translation: CASSGKKLFF. The genes are TRBV7-6 and TRBJ1-4; D uncertain. The CDR3 loop spans 10 amino acids. V was clipped by 5 bases and J by 9 bases, with 4 bases between them. Germline CDR1 and CDR2: SGHVS and FNYEAQ.

The J gene is TRBJ1-2, the V gene TRBV20-1; D unresolved. This CDR3 has 14 residues. Germline CDR1 and CDR2: DFQATT and SNEGSKA (reference sequence). Trimming pared 0 bases from V and 4 bases from J, leaving 12 bases between. The CDR3 DNA sequence: TGCAGTGCTAGAGAGGGCCGGGGATTCTATGGCTACACCTTC. Translation: CSAREGRGFYGYTF.

This clonotype was seen many times. V gene TRBV7-9 combines with J gene TRBJ1-4; tentative D call: TRBD1 (6 bases). V was cut by 6 bases and J by 6 bases, with 17 bases left in between. Looked up from germline, CDR1 is SEHNR and CDR2 is FQNEAQ (reference sequence). The CDR3 is made up of 15 amino acids. DNA of the CDR3: TGTGCCAGCAGACTTACAGGGATGGTAGATGAAAAACTGTTTTTT. Amino acid sequence: CASRLTGMVDEKLFF.

On this clonotype itself: The CDR3 end shows no conserved phenylalanine or tryptophan, and so a read error is likely. The chain joins TRBV6-6 to TRBJ1-2; D is possibly TRBD1 (5 bases). There are 14 residues in the CDR3. Trimming removed 7 bases at V and 5 bases at J, with 17 bases between. Germline lookup yields CDR1 MNHNY and CDR2 SVGAGI (reference sequence). The CDR3 DNA sequence: TGTGCCAGCACCGCTCCCGGGACCGAGTATGGCTACACCTCC. Amino acid sequence: CASTAPGTEYGYTS.

The V and J genes are TRBV7-6 and TRBJ2-7; D gene ambiguous. CDR3 length: 13 residues. Looked up from germline, CDR1 is SGHVS and CDR2 is FNYEAQ. V was trimmed by 2 bases and J by 2 bases, leaving 7 bases between them. The CDR3 region is CASSLNVAYEQYF. The CDR3 region has the DNA TGTGCCAGCAGCTTAAACGTTGCCTACGAGCAGTACTTC. Filled out from reference TRBV7-6 and TRBJ2-7, the complete variable domain reads GAGVSQSPRYKVTKRGQDVALRCDPISGHVSLYWYRQALGQGPEFLTYFNYEAQQDKSGLPNDRFSAERPEGSISTLTIQRTEQRDSAMYRCASSLNVAYEQYFGPGTRLTVT.

Many counts were recorded for this clonotype. This chain links TRBV4-1 with TRBJ1-5; no clear D gene. Trimming took off 1 base at V and 6 bases at J, with 7 bases between the two ends. The germline V gene encodes CDR1 MGHRA and CDR2 YSYEKL. This CDR3 comprises 13 residues. The CDR3 region is CASSQALSQPQHF. The CDR3 DNA is TGCGCCAGCAGCCAAGCTCTCTCTCAGCCCCAGCATTTT.

The chain employs TRBV4-1 and TRBJ2-7; no firm D call. The V end was cut by 1 base, the J end by 0 bases, with 7 bases between. The germline V gene has CDR1 MGHRA and CDR2 YSYEKL. CDR3 length equals 14 residues. DNA of the CDR3: TGCGCCAGCAGCCAAGTTCTGGGCTCCTACGAGCAGTACTTC. Its protein is CASSQVLGSYEQYF.

The chain uses TRBV5-1 and TRBJ2-2, with 8 bases lining up with TRBD1. The CDR3 consists of 14 residues. J lost 8 bases, V lost 7 bases, and 10 bases had no gene match. The germline gives CDR1 SGHRS, CDR2 YFSETQ. CDR3 DNA: TGCGCCAGCGGCTGGACAGGGACCACTGGGGAGCTGTTTTTT. Its translation is CASGWTGTTGELFF. The full variable domain, its missing parts supplied by reference TRBV5-1 and TRBJ2-2, is KAGVTQTPRYLIKTRGQQVTLSCSPISGHRSVSWYQQTPGQGLQFLFEYFSETQRNKGNFPGRFSGRQFSNSRSEMNVSTLELGDSALYLCASGWTGTTGELFFGEGSRLTVL.

The table lists this clonotype with a few counts. One end of the junction fails to match germline, which may point to a read error. The V gene is TRBV6-1, the J gene TRBJ2-2; 9 nucleotides align to TRBD2. Per the germline V gene, CDR1 is MNHNS and CDR2 is SASEGT. This CDR3 has 17 amino acids. The CDR3, as DNA: TGTGCCAGCAGTCAAGCGCGGGGGGGCGCGTACACCGGGGAGCTGTTTTTT. It yields the protein CASSQARGGAYTGELFF.

This clonotype was picked up many times. The CDR3 loop reads CSPSSDNEQFF. CDR3 nucleotides: TGCAGCCCCTCTAGCGACAATGAGCAGTTCTTC. J is TRBJ2-1 and V is TRBV20-1, with a tentative D call TRBD2 (6 bases). This CDR3 region has 11 residues. The germline gives CDR1 DFQATT, CDR2 SNEGSKA (reference sequence).

This clonotype was seen repeatedly, ten times or more. The chain combines TRBV12-3 or TRBV12-4 with TRBJ2-2, with TRBD2 matching 7 bases. The CDR3 consists of 16 residues. V was clipped by 6 bases and J by 3 bases; unmatched bases: 10. CDR3 sequence reads: CASSLLARGDTGELFF. Here the CDR3 DNA reads TGTGCCAGCAGCCTACTAGCGAGAGGGGACACCGGGGAGCTGTTTTTT.

In this sample, this clonotype turned up many times. The V gene is TRBV11-3, the J gene TRBJ2-1; no clear D. Trimming removed 6 bases at V and 5 bases at J, with 5 bases between. Germline CDR1 is SGHNT and CDR2 is YENEEA. The CDR3 contains 11 residues. The CDR3 sequence is CASRGDNEQFF. CDR3 bases: TGTGCCAGCAGAGGCGACAATGAGCAGTTCTTC. The full variable domain, its missing parts supplied by reference TRBV11-3 and TRBJ2-1, is EAGVVQSPRYKIIEKKQPVAFWCNPISGHNTLYWYLQNLGQGPELLIRYENEEAVDDSQLPKDRFSAERLKGVDSTLKIQPAELGDSAVYLCASRGDNEQFFGPGTRLTVL.

This clonotype appeared many times. V and J are TRBV6-5 and TRBJ1-2; 8 nucleotides align to TRBD1. With V trimmed by 5 bases and J by 7 bases, 6 bases remained unmatched. CDR3 length equals 13 residues. The germline V gene encodes CDR1 MNHEY and CDR2 SVGAGI. The CDR3 sequence is CASSPTGEVGYTF. In DNA, the CDR3 is TGTGCCAGCAGTCCGACAGGGGAAGTTGGCTACACCTTC.

On this clonotype itself: Germline and junction disagree at one end, which may indicate a read error. The chain has TRBV24-1 and TRBJ1-5; D perhaps matches TRBD1 (6 bases). The CDR3 runs 14 residues. Germline lookup yields CDR1 KGHDR and CDR2 SFDVKD. The CDR3 DNA sequence: TGTGCCACCAGTGATTTCCGGGACAATGAGCCCCAGCATTTT. It is translated as CATSDFRDNEPQHF.

This clonotype has ten or more counts. This rearrangement joins TRBV12-3 or TRBV12-4 to TRBJ1-2; TRBD1 might be the D (5 bases). Trimming shortened V by 5 bases and J by 11 bases, and 12 bases separated the two germline ends. This CDR3 spans 11 amino acids. This CDR3 is CASSLRVGYTF. The CDR3 nucleotides read TGTGCCAGCAGTCTCAGGGTGGGTTACACCTTC.

Ten or more counts support this clonotype. The chain couples TRBV10-3 to TRBJ2-7, with TRBD2 matching 11 bases. The length of the CDR3 is 13 residues. Germline-derived CDR1 and CDR2 are ENHRY and SYGVKD. The V and J ends lost 10 bases and 5 bases, in that order; junction bases with no gene match: 7. The CDR3 loop reads CATTGTSGNEQYF. CDR3 in DNA: TGTGCCACCACCGGGACTAGCGGAAACGAGCAGTACTTC.

This clonotype occurred many times. The V and J genes are TRBV7-9 and TRBJ1-1; unclear D gene. The germline CDR1 and CDR2 sequences are SEHNR and FQNEAQ (reference sequence). The CDR3 runs 12 residues. The V gene lost 5 bases and the J gene lost 7 bases, with 11 bases spanning the gap. CDR3 loop: CASSPSRGEAFF. CDR3 sequence (DNA): TGTGCCAGCAGCCCTAGTCGGGGTGAAGCTTTCTTT.

This clonotype has at least ten counts. Mismatch with germline at one junction end may stem from a read error. The chain carries TRBV7-2 and TRBJ2-7; possibly TRBD1 for D (5 bases). Germline CDR1 SGHTA, CDR2 FQGNSA. The CDR3 length is 12 residues. Written as DNA, the CDR3 is TGTGCCAGCAGCTTAGCAGGGGCCGGCACGGTATTC. This sequence encodes CASSLAGAGTVF.